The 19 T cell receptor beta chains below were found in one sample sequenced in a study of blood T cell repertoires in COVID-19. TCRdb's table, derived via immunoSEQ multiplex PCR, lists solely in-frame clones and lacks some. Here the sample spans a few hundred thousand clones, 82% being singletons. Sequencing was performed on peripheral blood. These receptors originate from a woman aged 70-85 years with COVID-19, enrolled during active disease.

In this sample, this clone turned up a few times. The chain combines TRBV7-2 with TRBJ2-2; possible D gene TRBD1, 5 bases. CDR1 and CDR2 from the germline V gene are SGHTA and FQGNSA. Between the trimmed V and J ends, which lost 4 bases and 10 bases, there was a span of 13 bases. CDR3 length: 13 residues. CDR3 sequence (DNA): TGTGCCAGCAGCTCCCCCCAGGGCGTGGAGCTGTTTTTT. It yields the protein CASSSPQGVELFF.

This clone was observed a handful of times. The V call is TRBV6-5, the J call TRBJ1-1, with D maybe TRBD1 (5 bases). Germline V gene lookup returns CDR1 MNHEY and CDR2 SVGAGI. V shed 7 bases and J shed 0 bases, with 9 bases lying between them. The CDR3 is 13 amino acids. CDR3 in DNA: TGTGCCAGCACACTGACAGTGAACACTGAAGCTTTCTTT. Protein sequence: CASTLTVNTEAFF.

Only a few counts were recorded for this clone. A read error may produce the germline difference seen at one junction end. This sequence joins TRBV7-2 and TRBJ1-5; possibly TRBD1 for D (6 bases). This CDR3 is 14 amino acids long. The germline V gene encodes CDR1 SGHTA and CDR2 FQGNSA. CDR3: CASTLGPQGQPQHF. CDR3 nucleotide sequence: TGTGCCAGCACCTTAGGGCCACAGGGTCAGCCCCAGCATTTT.

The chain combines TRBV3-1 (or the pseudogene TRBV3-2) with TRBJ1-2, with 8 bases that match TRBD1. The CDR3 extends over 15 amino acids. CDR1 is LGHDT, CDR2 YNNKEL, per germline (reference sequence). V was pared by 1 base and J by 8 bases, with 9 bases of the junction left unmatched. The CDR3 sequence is CASSQGGQGAGGYTF. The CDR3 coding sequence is TGTGCCAGCAGCCAAGGTGGCCAGGGGGCCGGGGGCTACACCTTC.

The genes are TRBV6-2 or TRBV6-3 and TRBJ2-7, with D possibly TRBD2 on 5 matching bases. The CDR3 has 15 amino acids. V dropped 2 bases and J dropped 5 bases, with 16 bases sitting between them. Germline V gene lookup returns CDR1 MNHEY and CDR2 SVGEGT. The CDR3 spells CASSYGGLISNEQYF. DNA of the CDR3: TGTGCCAGCAGTTACGGCGGGCTTATTTCTAACGAGCAGTACTTC.

The CDR3 coding sequence is TGTGCCAGCAGCTCAATGGACAGGGGTTATGGCTACACCTTC. This codes for CASSSMDRGYGYTF. This chain joins TRBV28 and TRBJ1-2; TRBD1 aligns across 9 bases. V shed 6 bases, J shed 5 bases, and the junction held 7 bases outside the gene matches. Germline lookup yields CDR1 MDHEN and CDR2 SYDVKM. The CDR3 has 14 amino acids.

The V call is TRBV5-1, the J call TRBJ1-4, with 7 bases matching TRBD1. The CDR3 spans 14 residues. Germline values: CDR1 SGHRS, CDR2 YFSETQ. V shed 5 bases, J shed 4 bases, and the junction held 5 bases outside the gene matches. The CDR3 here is CASSPGQSNEKLFF. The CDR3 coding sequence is TGCGCCAGCAGTCCGGGACAGAGTAATGAAAAACTGTTTTTT.

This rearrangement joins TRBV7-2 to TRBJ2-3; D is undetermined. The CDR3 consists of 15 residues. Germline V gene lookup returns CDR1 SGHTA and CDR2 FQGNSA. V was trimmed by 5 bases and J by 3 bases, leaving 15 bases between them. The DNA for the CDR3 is TGTGCCAGCAGCGTAATGGCCCAAAAGACAGATACGCAGTATTTT. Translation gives CASSVMAQKTDTQYF. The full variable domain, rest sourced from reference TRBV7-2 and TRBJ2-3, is GAGVSQSPSNKVTEKGKDVELRCDPISGHTALYWYRQSLGQGLEFLIYFQGNSAPDKSGLPSDRFSAERTGGSVSTLTIQRTQQEDSAVYLCASSVMAQKTDTQYFGPGTRLTVL.

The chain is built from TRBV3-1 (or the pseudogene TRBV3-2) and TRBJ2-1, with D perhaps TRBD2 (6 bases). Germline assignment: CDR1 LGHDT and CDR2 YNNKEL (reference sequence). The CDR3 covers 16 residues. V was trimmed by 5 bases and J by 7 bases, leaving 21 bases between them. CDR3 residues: CASSRNPGVSWNEQFF. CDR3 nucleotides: TGTGCCAGCAGCAGAAATCCGGGGGTATCGTGGAATGAGCAGTTCTTC.

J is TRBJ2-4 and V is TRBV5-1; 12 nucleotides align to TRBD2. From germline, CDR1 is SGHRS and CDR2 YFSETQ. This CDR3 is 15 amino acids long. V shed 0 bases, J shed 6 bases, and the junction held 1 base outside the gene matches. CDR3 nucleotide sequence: TGCGCCAGCAGCTTGGAGGGACTAGCGGGAAACATTCAGTACTTC. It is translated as CASSLEGLAGNIQYF.

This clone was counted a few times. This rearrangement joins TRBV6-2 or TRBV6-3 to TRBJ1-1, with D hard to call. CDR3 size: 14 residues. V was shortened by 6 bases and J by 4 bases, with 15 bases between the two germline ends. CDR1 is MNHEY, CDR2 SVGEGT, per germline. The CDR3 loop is CASSRNGLSTEAFF. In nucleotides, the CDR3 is TGTGCCAGCAGCCGCAACGGACTGAGCACTGAAGCTTTCTTT.

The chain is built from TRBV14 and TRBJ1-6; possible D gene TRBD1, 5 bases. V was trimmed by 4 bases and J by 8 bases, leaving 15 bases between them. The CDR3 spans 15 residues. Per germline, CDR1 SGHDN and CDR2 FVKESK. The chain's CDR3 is CASSLNGGMYSPLHF. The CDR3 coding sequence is TGTGCCAGCAGCCTGAACGGGGGGATGTATTCACCCCTCCACTTT.

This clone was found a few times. The CDR3 sequence is CASSPEQSGVQPQHF. In DNA form, the CDR3 reads TGTGCCAGCTCACCCGAACAGTCAGGGGTTCAGCCCCAGCATTTT. J is TRBJ1-5 and V is TRBV18; TRBD1 might be the D (6 bases). Trimming left V 3 bases short and J 6 bases short, with 15 bases between. The germline gives CDR1 KGHSH, CDR2 LQKENI. The CDR3 spans 15 residues.

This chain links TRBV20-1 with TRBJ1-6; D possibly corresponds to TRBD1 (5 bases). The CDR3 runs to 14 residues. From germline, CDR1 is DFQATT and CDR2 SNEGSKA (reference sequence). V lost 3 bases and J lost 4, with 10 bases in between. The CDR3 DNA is TGCAGTGCTAGTGGCGGGGCGTATAATTCACCCCTCCACTTT. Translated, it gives CSASGGAYNSPLHF.

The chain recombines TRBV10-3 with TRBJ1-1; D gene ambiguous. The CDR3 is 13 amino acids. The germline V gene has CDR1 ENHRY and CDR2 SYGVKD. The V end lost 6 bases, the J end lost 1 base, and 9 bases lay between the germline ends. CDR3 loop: CAISGGENTEAFF. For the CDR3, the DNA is TGTGCCATCAGCGGCGGTGAGAACACTGAAGCTTTCTTT.

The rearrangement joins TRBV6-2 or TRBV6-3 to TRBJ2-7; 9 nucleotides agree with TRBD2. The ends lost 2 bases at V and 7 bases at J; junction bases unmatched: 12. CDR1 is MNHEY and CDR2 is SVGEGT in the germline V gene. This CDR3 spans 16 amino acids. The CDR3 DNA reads TGTGCCAGCAGTTACGGCCCAGGCGGGAGGGCCGGGGAGCAGTACTTC. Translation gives CASSYGPGGRAGEQYF.

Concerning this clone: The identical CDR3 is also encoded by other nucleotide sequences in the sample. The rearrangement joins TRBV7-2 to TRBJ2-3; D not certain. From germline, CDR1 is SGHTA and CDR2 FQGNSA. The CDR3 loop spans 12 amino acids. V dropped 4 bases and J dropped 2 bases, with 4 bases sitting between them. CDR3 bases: TGTGCCAGCAGCTCCTCCACAGATACGCAGTATTTT. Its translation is CASSSSTDTQYF.

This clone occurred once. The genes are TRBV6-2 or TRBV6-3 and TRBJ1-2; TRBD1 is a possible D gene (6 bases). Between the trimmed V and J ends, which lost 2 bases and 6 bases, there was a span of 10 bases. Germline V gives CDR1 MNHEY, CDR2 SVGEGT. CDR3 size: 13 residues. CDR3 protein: CASSYRGAHGYTF. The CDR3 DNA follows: TGTGCCAGCAGTTACCGGGGGGCGCATGGCTACACCTTC.

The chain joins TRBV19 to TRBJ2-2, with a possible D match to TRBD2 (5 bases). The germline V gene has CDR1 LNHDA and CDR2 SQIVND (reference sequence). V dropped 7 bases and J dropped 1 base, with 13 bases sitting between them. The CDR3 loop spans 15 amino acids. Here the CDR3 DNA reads TGTGCCAGTAAGGTAGTGGACTTGAACACCGGGGAGCTGTTTTTT. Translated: CASKVVDLNTGELFF.